This T cell receptor (beta chain) was profiled in a study of breast tumors, draining lymph nodes, adjacent tissues. Study-wide findings and caveats: Tumor repertoires ranked between lymph nodes and nontumor tissue in diversity, with V and J gene preferences. Luminal-like breast cancer showed significantly higher tumor–nontumor repertoire similarity than basal-like. The data were judged consistent with most tumor T cells coming from lymph node and expanding in tumor.

Looked up from germline, CDR1 is SQVTM and CDR2 is ANQGSEA. The length of the CDR3 is 12 residues. The trim removed 8 bases at V and 6 bases at J, leaving 10 bases unmatched. TCRdb processed the multiplex PCR reads anew with MiXCR; each CDR3 protein has one entry. This repertoire shows about 180,000 distinct CDR3 sequences, approximately 30% found once; its top ten account for approximately 4.2%. Worth noting for this clonotype: Its antigen is currently unknown. This sequence may be a read error, since a much larger clone differs from it by one base.

Breast cancer patients provided tissue from their axillary draining lymph nodes. The chain combines TRBV29-1 with TRBJ2-7; TRBD1 matches at 7 bases. Sequencing was done on a sample of axillary lymph node tissue. This TCR came from a female donor with breast cancer. Some clones in this sample may be carry-over from other donors' samples. CDR3 in amino acids: CSFKQGWSEQYF. In DNA form, the CDR3 reads TGCAGCTTCAAACAGGGGTGGAGCGAGCAGTACTTC.